This TCR beta chain appears in the sequencing data of a study of human T cells and chemical hapten exposure. TCRdb re-called the RACE reads with MiXCR, one entry per CDR3 protein. The top ten clones hold 1.5% to 2% of a sample with 150,000 or so distinct CDR3 sequences, more than 14% of them seen once. The table lists this clonotype with a few counts. Its antigen is undetermined. The time point: patch test 1, 2 weeks after DPC sensitization. Treatment specified: therapeutic diphenylcyclopropenone sensitization with weekly scalp DPC. The CDR3 is 13 amino acids. V was trimmed by 1 base and J by 10 bases, leaving 8 bases between them. The germline CDR1 and CDR2 sequences are LNHDA and SQIVND (reference sequence). Study-level results: Versus controls, significantly more large CDR3 similarity clusters arose from expanded TCRs.

This material consisted of whole blood, taken in connection with sensitization to the hapten diphenylcyclopropenone (DPC). The TCR was taken from a woman between 25 and 40 years old with alopecia areata. Some clones in this sample may be carry-over from other donors' samples. The chain carries TRBV19 and TRBJ1-6, with D perhaps matching TRBD1 (5 bases). The CDR3 DNA reads as TGTGCCAGTAGTATAGCAGGGATCTCACCCCTCCACTTT. Translated, it gives CASSIAGISPLHF. Full variable domain (rest looked up from reference TRBV19 and TRBJ1-6): DGGITQSPKYLFRKEGQNVTLSCEQNLNHDAMYWYRQDPGQGLRLIYYSQIVNDFQKGDIAEGYSVSREKKESFPLTVTSAQKNPTAFYLCASSIAGISPLHFGNGTRLTVT.